Detailed here is one T cell receptor beta chain. Its antigen is still unknown. One base away there is no much larger clone; base qualities are not given. The sample is drawn from a study of cytomegalovirus exposure and HLA in healthy donors (dated by TCRdb to about 2017). With respect to the entire study: An earlier analysis of roughly 630 of the donors reported about 290 Gb of sequence data and 117 million unique TCR beta sequences from about 179 million T cells. The study was designed to test whether signatures of past pathogen exposure could be identified by cataloging public T cell receptors. Of the approximately 400 genotyped donors, 81% were placed in the genetic ancestry cluster associated with self-reported Caucasian donors. Rather than drawing on any new phenotypic data, the later analysis identified candidate immune exposures from TCR beta sequences and the way those sequences occurred across donors. A few DR-DQ haplotypes were handled as single units for association and clustering because linkage in the cohort was strong. Typing coverage varied by locus: roughly 620-630 donors for A, B, C, DRB1 and DQB1; approximately 520 for DQA1; 606 for DPA1; roughly 450 for DPB1. Among under 450 genotyped donors of the cohort, an average of around 240,000 unique TCR beta nucleotide sequences were sequenced per donor, roughly 18% of them non-productive. Every repertoire in the discovery cohort had been generated on one and the same sequencing platform. To predict cytomegalovirus infection status, the study combined high-throughput TCR immunosequencing, statistical association of individual TCRs with disease status, and machine learning. Class I and class II HLA loci were covered by the typing at four-digit resolution. The study used immunosequencing to profile the T cell repertoires of several hundred subjects and linked those repertoires to cytomegalovirus serostatus. Donor age, sex, ethnicity and CMV serostatus were compiled alongside the repertoire data. Roughly 300 gigabases of sequencing data and approximately 85 million unique TCR sequences were included in an early release covering about 700 HLA-typed donors. In an earlier analysis of 587 of the donors, high-throughput TCR beta sequencing was used to judge whether each TCR beta V gene segment behaved as functional or pseudogenic. A later analysis re-analyzed previously published TCR beta repertoires from approximately 700 donors and added high-resolution HLA genotyping to study TCR occurrence patterns. A separate validation cohort of about 110 different subjects was used in addition to the approximately 610-subject first cohort. Genome-wide SNP genotypes for about three fifths of the roughly 670 donors were used in a later genetic analysis, which treated that subset as a discovery cohort. Study-wide findings and limitations: Compared with the roughly 700-donor mean, donors in an Asian-associated ancestry cluster had fewer N-insertions in productive TCRs, according to a later genetic analysis. Most TCR sequences were observed very rarely across donors, whereas some public TCRs were present in many individuals. Some IMGT-functional V segments, including TRBV6-2 and TRBV6-3, could not be distinguished by the 87-base-pair reads and were therefore excluded. A cluster of highly shared sequence variants was judged likely to represent a technical artifact of the sequencing pipeline. In a later analysis, several top co-occurrence clusters were reported to appear linked to parvovirus B19, influenza, CMV and Epstein-Barr virus. Assigning TCR associations to individual alleles was difficult when HLA alleles, especially DR and DQ, strongly co-occurred. The classifier was reported to diagnose cytomegalovirus status with high specificity and sensitivity in both the original cohort and the validation cohort. According to the authors, the approach could potentially be generalized to other disease states and immunological phenotypes. In vitro tests confirmed that a few of the cytomegalovirus-associated TCR beta chains recognize cytomegalovirus antigens. Only TCR beta chains were sequenced in this cohort, and the absence of alpha or paired-chain data limited detectable features. Linkage disequilibrium might explain the correlated functional status among segregating V segments, but an unknown experimental factor could not be excluded. In a later analysis, HLA-associated TCR beta chains were found to be more clonally expanded and to have lower generation probabilities than equally common non-associated chains. A further reported finding was that TCR beta sequences accurately predicted the HLA-A and HLA-B alleles for most subjects in the first cohort. Most CMV-associated TCR beta chains appeared to be HLA-restricted in a later analysis, and the HLA associations seemed to be driven largely by CMV exposure. In an earlier analysis of under 600 of the donors, most TCR beta V segments were observed in productive rearrangements about 87% or about 30% of the time, broadly matching IMGT annotations. According to a later analysis, TCR association rates differed among HLA loci, with DRB1 alleles showing the most associated TCRs and HLA-C alleles showing the fewest. Roughly 17 rarely observed V segments, including chromosome 9 orphons, were excluded from the earlier analysis of several hundred of the donors because counts were too low. Roughly uniform sequencing depth across donors was assumed in presence/absence analyses, although this assumption may not hold. In a later genetic analysis, a missense DCLRE1C variant was associated with V-gene and J-gene trimming of TCR beta chains, and the association was replicated in an independent cohort. The study gave a list of about 150 TCR beta chains associated with cytomegalovirus. For the cohort, immune exposure information was limited to CMV serostatus. Because some donors lacked HLA typing at each locus, the association tests relied only on the typed subset. A later analysis associated 16,951 TCR beta sequences with specific HLA alleles at a false discovery rate of 0.05.

The germline V gene sets CDR1 to ENHRY and CDR2 to SYGVKD. V loses 0 bases of germline sequence and J loses 0 bases, and the interval between the two ends is 12 bases. The CDR3 numbers 17 residues from cysteine through phenylalanine. Only CDR3 DNA is held: 51 bases, read in frame from base 1. The library relied on the immunoSEQ multiplex PCR assay. The multiplex PCR relied on a mix of 60 forward primers for TCR Vbeta segments and 13 reverse primers for TCR Jbeta segments. Amplification of the CDR3 region of rearranged TCR beta genes was performed with a multiplex PCR assay on genomic DNA. Amplified TCR beta libraries were sequenced as 87-base-pair reads on the Illumina HiSeq System. On the authors' methods: In a later analysis, tens of millions of unique TCR beta chains were counted across the roughly 700 repertoires, and approximately 11 million of these chains were shared by at least two donors. To remove PCR and sequencing errors, raw reads were error-corrected and collapsed into unique sequences using a nearest-neighbor algorithm that merged closely related sequences. CDR3 sequences were aligned to IMGT reference sequences to assign V, D and J gene segments. Each retained sequence needed at least a six-nucleotide match to both a V gene segment and a J gene segment. A rearrangement was called productive if the CDR3 had no stop codons and remained in frame with V and J, and every other rearrangement was called non-productive. CDR3 was defined according to IMGT convention as the region running from the second conserved V-encoded cysteine to the conserved J-encoded phenylalanine. The earlier analysis of 450 to 750 of the donors excluded any sequence lacking an unambiguous match to a single V gene segment. In an earlier analysis of some 590 of the donors, a V segment was called functional when productive rearrangements were above 56.7%, and segregating when the standard deviation between donors exceeded 5%. A statistical classification framework was developed to diagnose cytomegalovirus status using the catalog of TCR beta chain sequences. In a later analysis, V and J genes were assigned by comparing TCR nucleotide sequences against IMGT/GENE-DB human TR gene sequences. In a later analysis, CDR3 sequences and most-parsimonious VDJ recombination scenarios were assigned using the TCRdist pipeline. A later analysis defined each TCR beta chain by its CDR3 amino acid sequence plus V-gene family, and excluded reads lacking a unique V-gene family. A later analysis removed 592 highly shared, low-generation-probability nucleotide sequences to deal with suspected cross-contamination and a sequencing artifact. In a later analysis, a clonal expansion index for each public chain was calculated from normalized within-repertoire ranks of inferred template counts. Generation probabilities in a later analysis came from a VDJ recombination model fitted to out-of-frame rearrangements, and those results were checked against IGoR. In a later analysis, hypergeometric tests were used to score TCR-TCR, TCR-HLA and TCR-CMV co-occurrence, with a repertoire-size bias correction applied to TCR pairs. In a later analysis, false discovery rates were estimated by permuting HLA or CMV assignments 20 times. In a later analysis, co-occurring TCRs were grouped with DBSCAN, and TCRdist sequence similarity was added when clustering was performed within HLA-allele-positive subsets. Co-occurrence clustering excluded repertoires with fewer than 30,000 or more than 120,000 public chains, plus five with anomalous nucleotide sharing. The clones in this table, taken by TCRdb from immuneACCESS, are in-frame only. Not every clone is retained; where verified, under half of the shortfall comes from an unresolved V gene, and the cause of the rest is unknown. The D gene and trimming were derived from the DNA, and the V and J assignments and clone size from that table. The sample yields about 190,000 clones; about four fifths were counted once. The ten largest clones take up around 6.1% of the sample.

The cohort consisted of approximately 670 healthy bone marrow donors. Cohort members were all nominally healthy when sampled, although unrecorded immune exposures were likely present. The donor was CMV seropositive and was included in the group of 300 or so seropositive cohort members. Every donor gave a peripheral blood sample, and the peripheral blood mononuclear cells from that sample were used for TCR beta sequencing. Genomic DNA extraction from the blood cell samples was performed with the Qiagen DNeasy Blood Extraction Kit. The material sequenced was PBMCs. This chain joins TRBV10-3 to TRBJ1-3; TRBD1 might be the D gene, on 6 matching bases. The receptor was isolated from a woman aged 25 to 39 in good health and CMV-seropositive. DNA sequence: TGTGCCATCAGTGAGTCTACAGGACAGCTCTCTGGAAACACCATATATTTT. Its protein product is CAISESTGQLSGNTIYF.